The 18 T cell receptor beta chains below come from one sample, sequenced in a study of T cells in Graves' hyperthyroidism and ophthalmopathy. Regions amplified from RNA transcripts were the TCR beta CDR3 regions. The HTBI primer set served for first-round RT-PCR of the TCR CDR3. Using its own MiXCR run on the multiplex PCR reads, TCRdb lists one record per CDR3 protein. The sample yields approximately 480,000 distinct CDR3 sequences, about 20% seen once. The material sequenced was blood. The receptors originated from a man aged 18 to 30 with Graves' hyperthyroidism.

At least ten counts were recorded for this clonotype. This sequence joins TRBV11-3 and TRBJ2-5, with D hard to call. V shed 4 bases and J shed 4 bases, with 10 bases lying between them. Germline CDR1 SGHNT, CDR2 YENEEA. The CDR3 loop spans 13 amino acids. The CDR3 DNA follows: TGTGCCAGCAGCTCCGGAAGTGGAGAGACCCAGTACTTC. Residues: CASSSGSGETQYF.

The rearrangement uses TRBV6-5 and TRBJ2-7, with a weak D call TRBD1 (7 bases). This CDR3 region has 17 residues. Germline V gene lookup returns CDR1 MNHEY and CDR2 SVGAGI. The V end was cut by 4 bases, the J end by 5 bases, with 24 bases between. The CDR3 DNA reads TGTGCCAGCAGTTTATCACTGCGGGACAGCTCGTTCCACGAGCAGTACTTC. Translation: CASSLSLRDSSFHEQYF.

This clonotype was detected many times. CDR3 amino acids: CASSEVGTGYYEQYF. In nucleotides, the CDR3 is TGTGCCAGCAGTGAAGTAGGGACAGGGTACTACGAGCAGTACTTC. The chain recombines TRBV6-1 with TRBJ2-7, with 9 nucleotides matching TRBD1. The CDR3 runs to 15 residues. Germline loops: CDR1 MNHNS, CDR2 SASEGT. V lost 1 base and J lost 3; bases outside the gene matches: 4.

This clonotype occurred many times. The V and J genes are TRBV28 and TRBJ2-2, with D unclear. Per the germline V gene, CDR1 is MDHEN and CDR2 is SYDVKM. Trimming removed 4 bases at V and 7 bases at J, with 4 bases between. The CDR3 is made up of 11 amino acids. CDR3 in DNA: TGTGCCAGCAGTTACATCGGGGAGCTGTTTTTT. This gives the protein CASSYIGELFF. The full variable domain, in which reference TRBV28 and TRBJ2-2 provide the parts outside the CDR3, is DVKVTQSSRYLVKRTGEKVFLECVQDMDHENMFWYRQDPGLGLRLIYFSYDVKMKEKGDIPEGYSVSREKKERFSLILESASTNQTSMYLCASSYIGELFFGEGSRLTVL.

This clonotype was seen many times. The V gene is TRBV20-1, the J gene TRBJ1-1; D not resolved. The V and J ends lost 0 bases and 1 base respectively, with 6 bases between them. The germline V gene has CDR1 DFQATT and CDR2 SNEGSKA (reference sequence). The CDR3 loop spans 13 amino acids. CDR3 in amino acids: CSARDWRNTEAFF. CDR3 nucleotides: TGCAGTGCTAGAGATTGGCGGAACACTGAAGCTTTCTTT.

This clonotype showed up many times. The gene calls are TRBV27 and TRBJ2-5; no clear D gene. The CDR3 has 13 residues. With 8 bases removed from V and 3 bases from J, the gap between germline ends came to 13 bases. CDR1 and CDR2 from the germline V gene are MNHEY and SMNVEV (reference sequence). The CDR3, as DNA: TGTGCCAGCCGCCGTCACGTCGAAGAGACCCAGTACTTC. Encoded protein: CASRRHVEETQYF.

The chain combines TRBV20-1 with TRBJ1-5; D remains unclear. V dropped 0 bases and J dropped 0 bases, with 12 bases sitting between them. CDR1 is DFQATT and CDR2 is SNEGSKA in the germline V gene (reference sequence). This CDR3 has 16 residues. The CDR3 DNA sequence: TGCAGTGCTAGAGATTTTACACCATCTAGCAATCAGCCCCAGCATTTT. It encodes CSARDFTPSSNQPQHF.

This clonotype came up a few times. The chain is built from TRBV10-3 and TRBJ1-5; D not certain. Germline values: CDR1 ENHRY, CDR2 SYGVKD. The CDR3 runs 16 residues. V was trimmed by 1 base and J by 1 base, leaving 11 bases between them. The CDR3 reads CAISELPDWSNQPQHF. The CDR3 DNA reads as TGTGCCATCAGTGAGTTACCCGACTGGAGCAATCAGCCCCAGCATTTT.

This clonotype was seen a few times. V and J are TRBV3-1 and TRBJ1-1, with D uncertain. V was cut by 3 bases and J by 4 bases, with 18 bases left in between. Germline CDR1 reads LGHDT; CDR2 reads YNNKEL (reference sequence). The length of the CDR3 is 16 residues. The CDR3, as DNA: TGTGCCAGCAGCCAGGTACCGGGCCCCAGTAGCACTGAAGCTTTCTTT. Amino acids: CASSQVPGPSSTEAFF. The full variable domain, completed using reference TRBV3-1 and TRBJ1-1, is DTAVSQTPKYLVTQMGNDKSIKCEQNLGHDTMYWYKQDSKKFLKIMFSYNNKELIINETVPNRFSPKSPDKAHLNLHINSLELGDSAVYFCASSQVPGPSSTEAFFGQGTRLTVV.

This clonotype has a count of ten or more. The chain combines TRBV24-1 with TRBJ1-3, with D hard to call. V was shortened by 2 bases and J by 2 bases, with 6 bases between the two germline ends. Germline V gene data show CDR1 as KGHDR and CDR2 as SFDVKD. This CDR3 contains 14 residues. This CDR3 reads CATSDSWAGNTIYF. CDR3 coding DNA: TGTGCCACCAGTGATTCGTGGGCTGGAAACACCATATATTTT.

In this sample, this clonotype turned up a few times. One junction end does not reproduce the germline sequence, and a read error may be involved. The chain carries TRBV27 and TRBJ2-7, with TRBD2 identical over 7 bases. The V gene's germline CDR1 is MNHEY and CDR2 SMNVEV (reference sequence). The CDR3 is 13 residues long. CDR3 coding DNA: TGTTCCAGTTCGGACCGGGAGGCCTACGAGCAGTACTTC. Protein sequence: CSSSDREAYEQYF.

The gene calls are TRBV6-2 or TRBV6-3 and TRBJ2-7, with 9 bases identical to TRBD1. CDR1 and CDR2 from the germline V gene are MNHEY and SVGEGT. The CDR3 consists of 16 residues. V was clipped by 2 bases and J by 2 bases; unmatched bases: 7. The CDR3 DNA is TGTGCCAGCAGTTACCGCCGGGACAGGGACGCCTACGAGCAGTACTTC. Residues: CASSYRRDRDAYEQYF.

This clonotype has at least ten counts. V is TRBV7-8 and J is TRBJ2-7; the D gene is possibly TRBD1 (5 bases). Per germline, CDR1 SGHVS and CDR2 FQNEAQ. The V and J ends lost 4 bases and 2 bases respectively, with 15 bases between them. This CDR3 is 15 amino acids long. The CDR3 DNA follows: TGTGCCAGCAGCTCCCGGAGCGACAGAACCTACGAGCAGTACTTC. Translating it yields CASSSRSDRTYEQYF. Full variable domain (outside the CDR3, taken from reference TRBV7-8 and TRBJ2-7): GAGVSQSPRYKVAKRGQDVALRCDPISGHVSLFWYQQALGQGPEFLTYFQNEAQLDKSGLPSDRFFAERPEGSVSTLKIQRTQQEDSAVYLCASSSRSDRTYEQYFGPGTRLTVT.

This clonotype was picked up many times. The V call is TRBV30, the J call TRBJ2-5; D is tentatively TRBD1 or TRBD2 (5 bases each). Germline V gene lookup returns CDR1 GTSNPN and CDR2 SVGIG (reference sequence). The length of the CDR3 is 14 residues. The V gene lost 2 bases and the J gene lost 4 bases, with 14 bases spanning the gap. DNA of the CDR3: TGTGCCTGGAGTCTCACGGCTGGGGGAGAGACCCAGTACTTC. This encodes CAWSLTAGGETQYF.

The chain carries TRBV28 and TRBJ1-5, with D perhaps TRBD1 (6 bases). Between the trimmed V and J ends, which lost 7 bases and 1 base, there was a span of 14 bases. The CDR3 totals 15 residues. CDR1 MDHEN and CDR2 SYDVKM come from the germline V gene. The CDR3 protein is CASTWGGLSNQPQHF. For the CDR3, the DNA is TGTGCCAGCACCTGGGGGGGGCTCAGCAATCAGCCCCAGCATTTT.

The rearrangement links TRBV6-1 to TRBJ1-5; D is perhaps TRBD1 (5 bases). CDR3 length: 15 amino acids. Trimming removed 6 bases at V and 2 bases at J, with 14 bases between. Germline CDR1 and CDR2: MNHNS and SASEGT. This CDR3 is CASRNLGAGNQPQHF. CDR3 nucleotide sequence: TGTGCCAGCAGGAACTTAGGGGCGGGCAATCAGCCCCAGCATTTT.

This clonotype was seen only a few times. A read error may produce the germline difference seen at one junction end. The V gene is TRBV25-1, the J gene TRBJ2-7, with 9 nucleotides matching TRBD1. The CDR3 has 16 residues. Per germline, CDR1 MGHDK and CDR2 SYGVNS. The chain's CDR3 is CASSKTGGSRNHEQYF. The CDR3 DNA reads as TGCGCCAGCAGTAAGACAGGGGGATCCAGGAATCACGAGCAGTACTTC.

This clonotype was seen ten or more times. V and J are TRBV11-2 and TRBJ2-5, with D possibly TRBD1 on 6 matching bases. V lost 4 bases and J lost 7, with 10 bases in between. CDR1 SGHAT and CDR2 FQNNGV come from the germline V gene. CDR3 length equals 12 residues. Written as DNA, the CDR3 is TGTGCCAGCAGCTCGGACAGTGGGACCCAGTACTTC. It is translated as CASSSDSGTQYF.